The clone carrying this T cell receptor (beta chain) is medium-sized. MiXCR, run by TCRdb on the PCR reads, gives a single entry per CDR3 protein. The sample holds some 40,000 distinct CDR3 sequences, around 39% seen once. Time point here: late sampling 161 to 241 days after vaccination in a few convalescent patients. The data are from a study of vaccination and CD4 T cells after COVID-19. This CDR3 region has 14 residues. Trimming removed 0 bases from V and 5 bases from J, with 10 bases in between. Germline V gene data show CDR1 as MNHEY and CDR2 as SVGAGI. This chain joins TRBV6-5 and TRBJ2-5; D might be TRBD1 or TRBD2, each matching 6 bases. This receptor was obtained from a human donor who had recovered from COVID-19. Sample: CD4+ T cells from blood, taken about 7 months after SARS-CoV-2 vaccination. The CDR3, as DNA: TGTGCCAGCAGTTACTCGAGGGGGGTTGAGACCCAGTACTTC. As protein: CASSYSRGVETQYF.